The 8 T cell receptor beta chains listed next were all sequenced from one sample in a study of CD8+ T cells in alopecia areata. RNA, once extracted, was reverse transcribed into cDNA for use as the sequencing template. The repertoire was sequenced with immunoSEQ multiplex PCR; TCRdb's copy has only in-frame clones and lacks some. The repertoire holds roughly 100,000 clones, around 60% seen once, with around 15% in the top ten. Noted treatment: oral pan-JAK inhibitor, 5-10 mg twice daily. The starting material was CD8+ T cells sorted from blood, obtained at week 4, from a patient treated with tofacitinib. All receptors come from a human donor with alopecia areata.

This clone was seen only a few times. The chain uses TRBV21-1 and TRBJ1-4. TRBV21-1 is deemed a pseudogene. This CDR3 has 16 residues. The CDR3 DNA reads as TGTGCCAGCAGCAGTGGGTTCCCCCCAACTAATGAAAAACTGTTTTTT. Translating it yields CASSSGFPPTNEKLFF.

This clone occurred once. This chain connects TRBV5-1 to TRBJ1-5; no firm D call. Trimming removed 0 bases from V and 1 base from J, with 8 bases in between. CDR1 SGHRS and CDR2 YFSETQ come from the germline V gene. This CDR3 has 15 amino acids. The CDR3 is CASSLGPESNQPQHF. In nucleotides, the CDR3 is TGCGCCAGCAGCTTGGGTCCGGAGAGCAATCAGCCCCAGCATTTT.

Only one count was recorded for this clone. The DNA for the CDR3 is TGCAGCGTTGATTCCGGGGGGGTTGCGGAGACCCAGTACTTC. Translating gives CSVDSGGVAETQYF. The V gene is TRBV29-1, the J gene TRBJ2-5; 8 nucleotides match TRBD2. Germline V gene sequence: CDR1 SQVTM, CDR2 ANQGSEA. V dropped 3 bases and J dropped 5; count of bases not matched to a gene: 8. CDR3 length: 14 amino acids.

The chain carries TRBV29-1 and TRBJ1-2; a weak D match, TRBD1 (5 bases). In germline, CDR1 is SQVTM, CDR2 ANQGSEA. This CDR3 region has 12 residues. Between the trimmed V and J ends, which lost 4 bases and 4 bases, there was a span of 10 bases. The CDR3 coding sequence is TGCAGCGTTGGGCTTGGGGGCTATGGCTACACCTTC. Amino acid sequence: CSVGLGGYGYTF.

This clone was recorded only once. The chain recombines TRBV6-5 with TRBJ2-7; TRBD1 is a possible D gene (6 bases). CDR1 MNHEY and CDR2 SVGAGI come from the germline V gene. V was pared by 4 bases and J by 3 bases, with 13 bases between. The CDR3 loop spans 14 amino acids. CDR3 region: CASSSRQVNYEQYF. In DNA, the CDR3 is TGTGCCAGCAGTTCCCGACAGGTCAACTACGAGCAGTACTTC.

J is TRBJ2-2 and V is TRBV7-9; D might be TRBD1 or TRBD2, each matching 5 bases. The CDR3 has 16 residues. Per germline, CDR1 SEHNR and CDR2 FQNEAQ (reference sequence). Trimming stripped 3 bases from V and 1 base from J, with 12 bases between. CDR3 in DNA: TGTGCCAGCAGCTTGGACGTTGGGGGGAACACCGGGGAGCTGTTTTTT. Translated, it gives CASSLDVGGNTGELFF.

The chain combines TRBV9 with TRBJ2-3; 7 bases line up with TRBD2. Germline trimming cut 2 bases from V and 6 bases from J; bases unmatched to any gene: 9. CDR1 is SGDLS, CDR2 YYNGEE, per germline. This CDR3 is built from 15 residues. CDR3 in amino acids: CASSVTSATADTQYF. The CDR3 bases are TGTGCCAGCAGCGTTACTAGCGCGACGGCGGATACGCAGTATTTT.

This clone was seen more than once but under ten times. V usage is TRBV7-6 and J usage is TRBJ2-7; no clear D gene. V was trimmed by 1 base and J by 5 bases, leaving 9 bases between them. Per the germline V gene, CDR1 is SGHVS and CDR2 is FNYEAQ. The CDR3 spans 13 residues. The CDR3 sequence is CASSLELADEQYF. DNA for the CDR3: TGTGCCAGCAGCTTAGAGCTTGCGGACGAGCAGTACTTC.